The next 20 T cell receptor beta chains were all read from a single sample in a study of T cell responses to AZD1222 COVID-19 vaccine. Libraries were prepared by immunoSEQ multiplex PCR; TCRdb keeps only in-frame clonotypes and omits some of them. The profile shows around 120,000 clones, about 94% of them singletons. The specimen comprised peripheral blood, sampled on day 0 of AZD1222 vaccination. The receptor set was obtained from an adult in good health.

This rearrangement joins TRBV5-1 to TRBJ1-6; D gene ambiguous. Germline V gene lookup returns CDR1 SGHRS and CDR2 YFSETQ. The CDR3 extends over 12 amino acids. The V and J ends lost 2 bases and 7 bases respectively, with 4 bases between them. The CDR3 DNA reads TGCGCCAGCAGCTTCGGGAATTCACCCCTCCACTTT. Its protein is CASSFGNSPLHF.

This chain links TRBV6-5 with TRBJ1-4; TRBD1 might be the D (6 bases). V lost 4 bases, J lost 10 bases, and 7 bases lay in between. Germline CDR1 MNHEY, CDR2 SVGAGI. CDR3 length equals 11 residues. The CDR3 is CASSLGGKLFF. CDR3 coding DNA: TGTGCCAGCAGTTTAGGGGGAAAACTGTTTTTT.

The V gene is TRBV10-3, the J gene TRBJ2-1, with D possibly TRBD1 on 7 matching bases. The CDR3 is 18 amino acids. The germline V gene encodes CDR1 ENHRY and CDR2 SYGVKD. The V gene lost 2 bases and the J gene lost 3 bases, with 20 bases spanning the gap. This chain's CDR3 is CAISEGSYRGGDYNEQFF. The CDR3 region has the DNA TGTGCCATCAGTGAGGGGTCTTACAGGGGAGGAGACTACAATGAGCAGTTCTTC.

The chain joins TRBV20-1 to TRBJ1-5; D gene unclear. The ends were cut back, 3 bases at V and 4 bases at J, with 10 bases in the middle. Per germline, CDR1 DFQATT and CDR2 SNEGSKA (reference sequence). The CDR3 totals 13 residues. This chain's CDR3 is CSASKSVNQPQHF. The CDR3 coding sequence is TGCAGTGCTAGTAAGTCAGTTAATCAGCCCCAGCATTTT.

This rearrangement joins TRBV18 to TRBJ2-3; D ambiguous. Trimming pared 4 bases from V and 0 bases from J, leaving 2 bases between. CDR1 and CDR2 (germline): KGHSH, LQKENI. The CDR3 covers 12 residues. This CDR3 reads CASSQSTDTQYF. The CDR3 region has the DNA TGTGCCAGCTCACAAAGCACAGATACGCAGTATTTT.

CDR3: CASSEGTSRNEQFF. The CDR3, as DNA: TGTGCCAGCAGCGAAGGGACTAGTCGCAATGAGCAGTTCTTC. V gene TRBV9 combines with J gene TRBJ2-1; 8 bases fit TRBD2. J lost 6 bases, V lost 3 bases, and 5 bases had no gene match. The CDR3 loop spans 14 amino acids. The germline gives CDR1 SGDLS, CDR2 YYNGEE. The variable domain in full, completed from reference TRBV9 and TRBJ2-1, reads DSGVTQTPKHLITATGQRVTLRCSPRSGDLSVYWYQQSLDQGLQFLIQYYNGEERAKGNILERFSAQQFPDLHSELNLSSLELGDSALYFCASSEGTSRNEQFFGPGTRLTVL.

The V gene is TRBV27, the J gene TRBJ2-1; unclear D gene. V was shortened by 0 bases and J by 5 bases, with 11 bases between the two germline ends. This CDR3 is built from 15 residues. CDR1 is MNHEY, CDR2 SMNVEV, per germline (reference sequence). The CDR3 spells CASSLSAEYNNEQFF. DNA for the CDR3: TGTGCCAGCAGTTTATCGGCCGAATACAACAATGAGCAGTTCTTC.

The J gene is TRBJ2-2, the V gene TRBV27; D is undetermined. This CDR3 contains 17 residues. Per the germline V gene, CDR1 is MNHEY and CDR2 is SMNVEV (reference sequence). Trimming took 6 bases from V and 4 from J, leaving 21 bases between them. CDR3 bases: TGTGCCAGCAGCTTCCGCCCGTCTCCGCCACGCACCGGGGAGCTGTTTTTT. The encoded protein is CASSFRPSPPRTGELFF.

The genes are TRBV6-5 and TRBJ1-4, with TRBD1 matching over 8 bases. This CDR3 is built from 14 residues. V was clipped by 7 bases and J by 4 bases; unmatched bases: 5. Germline V gene lookup returns CDR1 MNHEY and CDR2 SVGAGI. The CDR3 DNA is TGTGCCAGCATCCGGACAGGGCTTAATGAAAAACTGTTTTTT. Translating gives CASIRTGLNEKLFF.

This rearrangement joins TRBV3-1 (or the pseudogene TRBV3-2) to TRBJ1-6; weak D call: TRBD1 (5 bases). The CDR3 is 16 residues long. The ends were cut back, 1 base at V and 7 bases at J, with 14 bases in the middle. CDR1 and CDR2 from the germline V gene are LGHDT and YNNKEL (reference sequence). The CDR3 reads CASSQAHQGWNSPLHF. DNA for the CDR3: TGTGCCAGCAGCCAAGCCCACCAGGGCTGGAATTCACCCCTCCACTTT.

The rearrangement links TRBV12-3 or TRBV12-4 to TRBJ1-2, with D unclear. The CDR3 sequence is 13 residues long. Between the trimmed V and J ends, which lost 3 bases and 6 bases, there was a span of 11 bases. CDR3 nucleotide sequence: TGTGCCAGCAGTTTTAGTGGCCAGGATGGCTACACCTTC. Amino acid sequence: CASSFSGQDGYTF.

The rearrangement links TRBV14 to TRBJ2-1, with TRBD2 identical over 8 bases. The CDR3 contains 21 residues. J was trimmed by 1 base and V by 1 base; bases with no gene match: 18. The germline CDR1 and CDR2 sequences are SGHDN and FVKESK. CDR3 loop: CASSQVPGRGSGDNSYNEQFF. The DNA of the CDR3 is TGTGCCAGCAGCCAAGTGCCGGGGCGGGGTAGCGGGGATAATTCCTACAATGAGCAGTTCTTC.

The genes are TRBV10-3 and TRBJ1-2; TRBD1 is a possible D gene (5 bases). CDR1 and CDR2 (germline): ENHRY, SYGVKD. CDR3 length: 18 residues. Trimming left V 0 bases short and J 3 bases short, with 20 bases between. This CDR3 is CAISESDIPSAGHYGYTF. CDR3 nucleotides: TGTGCCATCAGTGAGTCAGACATACCTTCAGCGGGGCACTATGGCTACACCTTC.

The chain is built from TRBV28 and TRBJ1-5, with a weak D call TRBD1 (6 bases). The CDR3 is 18 residues long. CDR1 is MDHEN, CDR2 SYDVKM, per germline. V was trimmed by 4 bases and J by 1 base, leaving 20 bases between them. CDR3 amino acids: CASSSLKRTDGSNQPQHF. The CDR3 coding sequence is TGTGCCAGCAGTTCCCTCAAAAGGACAGATGGAAGCAATCAGCCCCAGCATTTT.

In this sample, this clone turned up once. V is TRBV7-9 and J is TRBJ2-3; TRBD2 aligns across 7 bases. Trimming cost V 5 bases and J 6 bases; bases outside gene matches: 8. The CDR3 contains 14 residues. CDR1 and CDR2 (germline): SEHNR, FQNEAQ (reference sequence). As DNA, the CDR3 is TGTGCCAGCAGCATCAGCGGGGCGGCGGATACGCAGTATTTT. Encoded protein: CASSISGAADTQYF.

In this sample, this clone turned up once. V and J are TRBV18 and TRBJ1-2, with 10 nucleotides matching TRBD1. J gave up 5 bases and V 2 bases, and 2 bases lay outside the gene matches. Germline V gene data show CDR1 as KGHSH and CDR2 as LQKENI. The CDR3 spans 14 residues. The CDR3 DNA reads TGTGCCAGCTCACCAAAGGACAGGGGGTATGGCTACACCTTC. It is translated as CASSPKDRGYGYTF.

In this sample, this clone turned up once. The J gene is TRBJ1-1, the V gene TRBV28; D perhaps matches TRBD1 (6 bases). Germline V gene sequence: CDR1 MDHEN, CDR2 SYDVKM. Trimming pared 6 bases from V and 1 base from J, leaving 12 bases between. CDR3 length: 14 amino acids. The chain's CDR3 is CASRLQGWNTEAFF. CDR3 sequence (DNA): TGTGCCAGCAGGCTACAGGGCTGGAACACTGAAGCTTTCTTT.

J is TRBJ1-1 and V is TRBV19; no clear D gene. Germline values: CDR1 LNHDA, CDR2 SQIVND (reference sequence). V was clipped by 3 bases and J by 1 base, with 12 bases between them. This CDR3 is 15 amino acids long. CDR3 residues: CASSISGQTNTEAFF. CDR3 DNA sequence: TGTGCCAGTAGTATTTCGGGTCAGACGAACACTGAAGCTTTCTTT.

The V gene is TRBV6-5, the J gene TRBJ1-1; 10 nucleotides match TRBD1. This CDR3 is built from 14 residues. In germline, CDR1 is MNHEY, CDR2 SVGAGI. Unmatched junction bases numbered 4, after V lost 6 bases and J lost 3 bases. The CDR3, as DNA: TGTGCCAGCAGGGGACAGGGGCCATACACTGAAGCTTTCTTT. Amino acid sequence: CASRGQGPYTEAFF.

This chain links TRBV7-9 with TRBJ1-1; D gene unclear. The CDR3 contains 14 residues. Germline V lookup: CDR1 SEHNR, CDR2 FQNEAQ (reference sequence). With 8 bases removed from V and 0 bases from J, the gap between germline ends came to 13 bases. This CDR3 is CASVPVAMNTEAFF. The CDR3 DNA reads TGTGCCAGCGTTCCAGTGGCGATGAACACTGAAGCTTTCTTT.